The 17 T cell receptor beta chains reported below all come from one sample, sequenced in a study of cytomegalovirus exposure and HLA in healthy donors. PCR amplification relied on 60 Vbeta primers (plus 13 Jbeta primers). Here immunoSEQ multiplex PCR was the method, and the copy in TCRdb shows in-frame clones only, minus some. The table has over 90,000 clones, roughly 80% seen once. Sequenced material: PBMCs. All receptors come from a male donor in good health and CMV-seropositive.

CDR3 protein: CASSLGLAGSYEQYF. The CDR3, as DNA: TGTGCCAGCAGTCTTGGACTAGCGGGATCCTACGAGCAGTACTTC. The chain carries TRBV6-5 and TRBJ2-7; TRBD2 agrees at 12 bases. CDR1 and CDR2 from the germline V gene are MNHEY and SVGAGI. The CDR3 spans 15 residues. Unmatched junction bases numbered 3, after V lost 5 bases and J lost 1 base.

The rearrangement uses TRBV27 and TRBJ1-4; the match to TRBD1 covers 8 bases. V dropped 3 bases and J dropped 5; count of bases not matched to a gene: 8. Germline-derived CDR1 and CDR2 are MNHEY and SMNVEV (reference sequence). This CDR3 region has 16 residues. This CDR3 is CASSFGQGRGNEKLFF. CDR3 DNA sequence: TGTGCCAGCAGTTTTGGACAGGGAAGGGGAAATGAAAAACTGTTTTTT.

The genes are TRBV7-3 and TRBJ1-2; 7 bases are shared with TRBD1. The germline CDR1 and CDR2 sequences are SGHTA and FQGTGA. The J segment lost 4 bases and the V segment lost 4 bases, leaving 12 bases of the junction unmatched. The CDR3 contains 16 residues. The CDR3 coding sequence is TGTGCCAGCAGCTCAACCCCGGGACAGCTTTTCTATGGCTACACCTTC. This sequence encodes CASSSTPGQLFYGYTF.

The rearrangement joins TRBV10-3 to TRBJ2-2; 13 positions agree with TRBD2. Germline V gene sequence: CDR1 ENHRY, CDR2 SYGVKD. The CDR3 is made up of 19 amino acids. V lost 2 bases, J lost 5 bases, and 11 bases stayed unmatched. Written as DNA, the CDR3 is TGTGCCATCAGTGAGGGGATGACTAGCGGGAGGCAACCAACCGGGGAGCTGTTTTTT. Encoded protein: CAISEGMTSGRQPTGELFF.

Written as DNA, the CDR3 is TGTGCCAGTAGTCCGGGGGGGGAGACCCAGTACTTC. Translating gives CASSPGGETQYF. V and J are TRBV19 and TRBJ2-5; 8 bases map to TRBD2. The CDR3 has 12 amino acids. From germline, CDR1 is LNHDA and CDR2 SQIVND (reference sequence). The V and J ends lost 5 bases and 5 bases, in that order; junction bases with no gene match: 1.

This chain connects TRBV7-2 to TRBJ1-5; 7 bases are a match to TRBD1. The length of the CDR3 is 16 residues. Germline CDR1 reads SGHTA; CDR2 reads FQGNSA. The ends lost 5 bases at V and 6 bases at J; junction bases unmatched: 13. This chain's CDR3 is CASSQGDTAWGQPQHF. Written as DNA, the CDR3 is TGTGCCAGCAGCCAGGGGGACACTGCCTGGGGTCAGCCCCAGCATTTT.

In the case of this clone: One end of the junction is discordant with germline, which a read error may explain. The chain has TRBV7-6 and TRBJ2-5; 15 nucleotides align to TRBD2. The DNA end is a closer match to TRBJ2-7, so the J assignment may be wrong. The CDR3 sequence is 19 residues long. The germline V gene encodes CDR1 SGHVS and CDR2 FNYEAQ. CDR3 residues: CASSLSGTSGRPSSDEQYF. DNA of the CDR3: TGTGCCAGCAGCTTATCCGGGACTAGCGGGAGGCCCTCCTCCGACGAGCAGTACTTC.

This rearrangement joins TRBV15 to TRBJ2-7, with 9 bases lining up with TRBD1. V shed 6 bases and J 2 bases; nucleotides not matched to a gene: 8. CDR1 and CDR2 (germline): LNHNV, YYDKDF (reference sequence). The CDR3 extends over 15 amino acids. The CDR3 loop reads CATRTDRGPPYEQYF. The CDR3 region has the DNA TGTGCCACCAGGACGGACAGGGGACCACCCTACGAGCAGTACTTC.

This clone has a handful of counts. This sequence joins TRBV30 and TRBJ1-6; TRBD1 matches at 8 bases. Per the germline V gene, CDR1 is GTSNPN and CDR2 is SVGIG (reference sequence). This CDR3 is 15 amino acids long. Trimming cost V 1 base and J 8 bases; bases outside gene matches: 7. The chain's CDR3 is CAWSARTGWDSPLHF. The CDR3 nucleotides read TGTGCCTGGAGTGCCCGGACAGGGTGGGATTCACCCCTCCACTTT.

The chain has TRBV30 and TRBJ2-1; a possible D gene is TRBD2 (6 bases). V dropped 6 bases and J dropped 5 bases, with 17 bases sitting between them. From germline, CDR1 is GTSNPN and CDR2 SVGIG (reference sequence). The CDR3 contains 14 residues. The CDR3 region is CACSGAGPHNEQFF. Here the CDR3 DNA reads TGTGCCTGCTCGGGAGCCGGGCCCCACAATGAGCAGTTCTTC. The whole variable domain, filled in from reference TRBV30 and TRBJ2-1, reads SQTIHQWPATLVQPVGSPLSLECTVEGTSNPNLYWYRQAAGRGLQLLFYSVGIGQISSEVPQNLSASRPQDRQFILSSKKLLLSDSGFYLCACSGAGPHNEQFFGPGTRLTVL.

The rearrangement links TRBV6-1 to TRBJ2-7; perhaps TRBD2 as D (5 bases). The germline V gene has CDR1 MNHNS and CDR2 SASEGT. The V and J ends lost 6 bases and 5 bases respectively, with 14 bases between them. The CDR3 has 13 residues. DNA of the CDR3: TGTGCCAGCAGGTTGACTAAGGCCCACGAGCAGTACTTC. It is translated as CASRLTKAHEQYF.

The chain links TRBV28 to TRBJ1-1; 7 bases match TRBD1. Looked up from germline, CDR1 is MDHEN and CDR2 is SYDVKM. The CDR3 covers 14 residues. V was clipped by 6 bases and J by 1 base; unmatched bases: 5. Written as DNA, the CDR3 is TGTGCCAGCAGCGCCGGGGACAGGAACACTGAAGCTTTCTTT. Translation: CASSAGDRNTEAFF.

The CDR3 here is CASSLDRPGQPQHF. The CDR3 DNA follows: TGTGCCAGCAGTTTGGATAGGCCGGGTCAGCCCCAGCATTTT. This chain uses TRBV28 with TRBJ1-5, with D hard to call. This CDR3 is built from 14 residues. The V end was cut by 3 bases, the J end by 6 bases, with 12 bases between. Germline V gene lookup returns CDR1 MDHEN and CDR2 SYDVKM.

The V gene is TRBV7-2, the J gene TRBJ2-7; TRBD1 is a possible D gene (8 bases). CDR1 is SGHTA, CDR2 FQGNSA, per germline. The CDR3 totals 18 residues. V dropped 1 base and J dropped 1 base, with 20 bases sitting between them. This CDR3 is CASSLGPGGRGPSYEQYF. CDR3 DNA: TGTGCCAGCAGCTTAGGCCCGGGGGGCAGGGGGCCTTCCTACGAGCAGTACTTC.

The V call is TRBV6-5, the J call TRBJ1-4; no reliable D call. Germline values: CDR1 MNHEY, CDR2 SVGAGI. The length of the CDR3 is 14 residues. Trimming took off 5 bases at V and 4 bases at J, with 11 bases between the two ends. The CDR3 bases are TGTGCCAGCAGTCCCCGGAGAGTTAATGAAAAACTGTTTTTT. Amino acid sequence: CASSPRRVNEKLFF.

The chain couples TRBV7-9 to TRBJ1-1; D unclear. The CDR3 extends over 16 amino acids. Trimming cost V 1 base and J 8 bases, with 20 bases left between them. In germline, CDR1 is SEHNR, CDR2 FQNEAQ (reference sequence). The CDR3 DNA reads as TGTGCCAGCAGCTTAGAGCCCGCACCAGCAATCGGGGAAGCTTTCTTT. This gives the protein CASSLEPAPAIGEAFF.

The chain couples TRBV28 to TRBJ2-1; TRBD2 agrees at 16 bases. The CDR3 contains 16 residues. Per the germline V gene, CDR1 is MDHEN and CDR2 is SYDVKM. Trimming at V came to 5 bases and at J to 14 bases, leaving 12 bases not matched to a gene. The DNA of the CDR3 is TGTGCCAGCAGTCCAACCGTGGGACTAGCGGGAGGGCCGGAGTTCTTC. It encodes CASSPTVGLAGGPEFF.